The 22 T cell receptor beta chains given below trace back to one sample, sequenced in a study of CD8+ T cells in alopecia areata. RNA extraction and reverse transcription yielded cDNA as sequencing template. Repertoires were generated with immunoSEQ multiplex PCR, while TCRdb's copy carries only in-frame clones and drops some. The sample shows 180,000 or so clones, roughly 50% of them seen only once. Documented treatment: oral pan-JAK inhibitor, 5-10 mg twice daily. The material was CD4+ T cells sorted from blood, obtained at week 24, from a patient treated with tofacitinib. These receptors were collected from a human donor with alopecia areata.

The V gene is TRBV29-1, the J gene TRBJ2-7, with 10 bases matching TRBD2. CDR1 is SQVTM, CDR2 ANQGSEA, per germline. The ends lost 4 bases at V and 2 bases at J; junction bases unmatched: 5. CDR3 length: 14 residues. CDR3 bases: TGCAGCGTTGGTCCTAGCGGGAGAGCCTACGAGCAGTACTTC. Translation gives CSVGPSGRAYEQYF.

Remarks on this clone: This sample includes further DNA sequences coding for the same CDR3. The CDR3 sequence is CASSSTYEQYF. CDR3 DNA: TGTGCCAGCAGCTCAACCTACGAGCAGTACTTC. The chain couples TRBV13 to TRBJ2-7; D call uncertain. In germline, CDR1 is PRHDT, CDR2 FYEKMQ (reference sequence). The CDR3 totals 11 residues. V shed 4 bases and J shed 2 bases, with 3 bases lying between them.

The gene calls are TRBV7-9 and TRBJ2-3; 11 positions match TRBD1. Germline trimming cut 5 bases from V and 5 bases from J; bases unmatched to any gene: 9. Germline values: CDR1 SEHNR, CDR2 FQNEAQ (reference sequence). CDR3 size: 16 residues. The CDR3 coding sequence is TGTGCCAGCAGCACCCCCCGGACAGGGGGCGAAGATACGCAGTATTTT. Translated, it gives CASSTPRTGGEDTQYF.

The CDR3 DNA is TGTGCCAGCAGCTCACCCCTCTCTGGGGCCAACGTCCTGACTTTC. Protein product: CASSSPLSGANVLTF. The chain has TRBV5-4 and TRBJ2-6; D is unclear. Germline V CDR1 and CDR2: SGHNT, YYREEE (reference sequence). This CDR3 spans 15 amino acids. The ends were cut back, 3 bases at V and 0 bases at J, with 7 bases in the middle.

The genes are TRBV11-1 and TRBJ1-1; TRBD1 matches 7 bases. The CDR3 extends over 18 amino acids. Germline CDR1 and CDR2: SGHAT and FQDESV (reference sequence). V gave up 5 bases and J gave up 5 bases; unmatched junction bases: 20. CDR3 bases: TGTGCCAGCAGCCAAGCCCTGTATTTACACAGGGGCTGGACTGAAGCTTTCTTT. Translating gives CASSQALYLHRGWTEAFF.

This clone was recorded a few times. The J gene is TRBJ1-1, the V gene TRBV27; D is uncertain. This CDR3 spans 13 amino acids. The germline V gene encodes CDR1 MNHEY and CDR2 SMNVEV (reference sequence). Trimming removed 5 bases from V and 0 bases from J, with 7 bases in between. The CDR3: CASSPNLNTEAFF. CDR3 nucleotides: TGTGCCAGCAGTCCCAACTTGAACACTGAAGCTTTCTTT.

The V call is TRBV28, the J call TRBJ2-7; no reliable D call. The CDR3 has 14 residues. CDR1 and CDR2 from the germline V gene are MDHEN and SYDVKM. Deletions cut 3 bases from V and 1 base from J, with 10 bases between. CDR3 DNA sequence: TGTGCCAGCAGTTTCCAGGAGCTGTCCTACGAGCAGTACTTC. Amino acids: CASSFQELSYEQYF.

The V gene is TRBV5-1, the J gene TRBJ1-2; D might be TRBD1 (5 bases). Trimming stripped 0 bases from V and 8 bases from J, with 14 bases between. There are 14 residues in the CDR3. CDR1 is SGHRS and CDR2 is YFSETQ in the germline V gene. As DNA, the CDR3 is TGCGCCAGCAGCTTGGACAGGTCCCCCTGGGGCTACACCTTC. Residues: CASSLDRSPWGYTF.

This chain connects TRBV7-2 to TRBJ2-5; D possibly corresponds to TRBD2 (5 bases). Trimming removed 1 base at V and 4 bases at J, with 10 bases between. Germline CDR1 and CDR2: SGHTA and FQGNSA. The CDR3 runs 14 residues. The DNA of the CDR3 is TGTGCCAGCAGCTTAGGGTCTAGCCCAGAGACCCAGTACTTC. It translates to CASSLGSSPETQYF.

This clone has more than one count but fewer than ten. CDR3 residues: CAISPGGAEAFF. The CDR3 DNA sequence: TGTGCCATCAGTCCGGGCGGGGCTGAAGCTTTCTTT. This chain uses TRBV10-3 with TRBJ1-1; D gene unclear. Germline V gene lookup returns CDR1 ENHRY and CDR2 SYGVKD. V was pared by 5 bases and J by 6 bases, with 10 bases between. CDR3 length: 12 amino acids.

As for this clone: Germline and junction disagree at one end, which may indicate a read error. J is TRBJ1-2 and V is TRBV7-8, with D uncertain. Germline V gives CDR1 SGHVS, CDR2 FQNEAQ. This CDR3 comprises 13 residues. CDR3 in DNA: TGTGCCAGCAGCTTACGGGTTAACCATGGCTACACCTTC. It is translated as CASSLRVNHGYTF.

V is TRBV9 and J is TRBJ1-1; no firm D call. With 0 bases removed from V and 0 bases from J, the gap between germline ends came to 3 bases. Per germline, CDR1 SGDLS and CDR2 YYNGEE. CDR3 length: 13 amino acids. CDR3 region: CASSVALNTEAFF. Written as DNA, the CDR3 is TGTGCCAGCAGCGTAGCCTTGAACACTGAAGCTTTCTTT.

This chain joins TRBV19 and TRBJ1-5; no firm D call. This CDR3 is 14 amino acids long. CDR1 LNHDA and CDR2 SQIVND come from the germline V gene (reference sequence). V shed 8 bases and J shed 3 bases, with 14 bases lying between them. This CDR3 reads CASGQLAVNQPQHF. The DNA for the CDR3 is TGTGCCAGTGGCCAGTTGGCGGTCAATCAGCCCCAGCATTTT.

This chain connects TRBV9 to TRBJ1-5; tentatively, D is TRBD1 (5 bases). The V end was cut by 0 bases, the J end by 5 bases, with 12 bases between. This CDR3 is built from 15 residues. Germline CDR1 SGDLS, CDR2 YYNGEE. The CDR3 spells CASSVDQGKDQPQHF. CDR3 nucleotides: TGTGCCAGCAGCGTAGATCAGGGCAAGGATCAGCCCCAGCATTTT.

V gene TRBV6-6 combines with J gene TRBJ1-2, with TRBD1 matching over 7 bases. V shed 4 bases, J shed 8 bases, and the junction held 4 bases outside the gene matches. Germline V CDR1 and CDR2: MNHNY, SVGAGI (reference sequence). This CDR3 has 12 amino acids. The chain's CDR3 is CASSSPQGGYTF. For the CDR3, the DNA is TGTGCCAGCAGTTCACCACAGGGGGGCTACACCTTC.

The chain links TRBV6-1 to TRBJ2-1; D remains unclear. The CDR3 extends over 13 amino acids. V lost 2 bases to trimming and J lost 6 bases, with 8 bases between them. CDR1 is MNHNS and CDR2 is SASEGT in the germline V gene. The CDR3 DNA reads TGTGCCAGCAGTGAATTGAGGTTCAATGAGCAGTTCTTC. Its translation: CASSELRFNEQFF.

This sequence joins TRBV7-3 and TRBJ2-3; the match to TRBD2 covers 9 bases. From germline, CDR1 is SGHTA and CDR2 FQGTGA. Trimming removed 2 bases from V and 7 bases from J; junction bases left unmatched: 7. CDR3 length equals 15 residues. The CDR3 region has the DNA TGTGCCAGCAGCTTATCGGGGACTAGCTATCATACGCAGTATTTT. Translated, it gives CASSLSGTSYHTQYF.

This clone was counted between two and nine times. The CDR3 is CASSQGRNYEQYF. As DNA, the CDR3 is TGTGCCAGCAGCCAAGGGCGGAACTACGAGCAGTACTTC. The J gene is TRBJ2-7, the V gene TRBV6-5; D is uncertain. The CDR3 loop spans 13 amino acids. CDR1 is MNHEY and CDR2 is SVGAGI in the germline V gene. The V end was cut by 6 bases, the J end by 3 bases, with 12 bases between.

Note on this clone: Just one base apart from a much larger clone, this may be a read error. The gene calls are TRBV7-6 and TRBJ1-1; the D is unclear. The CDR3 has 13 amino acids. V was shortened by 1 base and J by 2 bases, with 5 bases between the two germline ends. The germline gives CDR1 SGHVS, CDR2 FNYEAQ. The CDR3 is CASSLGANTEAFF. The CDR3 DNA reads TGTGCCAGCAGCTTAGGGGCTAACACTGAAGCTTTCTTT.

The J gene is TRBJ2-1, the V gene TRBV7-2, with 12 bases matching TRBD2. Germline loops: CDR1 SGHTA, CDR2 FQGNSA. J was trimmed by 5 bases and V by 5 bases; bases with no gene match: 7. CDR3 size: 16 residues. The CDR3 nucleotides read TGTGCCAGCAGCAACGAACGGACTAGCGGGGACAATGAGCAGTTCTTC. Residues: CASSNERTSGDNEQFF. Variable domain in full (rest from reference TRBV7-2 and TRBJ2-1): GAGVSQSPSNKVTEKGKDVELRCDPISGHTALYWYRQSLGQGLEFLIYFQGNSAPDKSGLPSDRFSAERTGGSVSTLTIQRTQQEDSAVYLCASSNERTSGDNEQFFGPGTRLTVL.

The chain has TRBV15 and TRBJ1-5; D unresolved. Germline CDR1 is LNHNV and CDR2 is YYDKDF (reference sequence). The CDR3 contains 15 residues. Deletions cut 0 bases from V and 2 bases from J, with 8 bases between. The CDR3 loop is CATSRDGRGNQPQHF. For the CDR3, the DNA is TGTGCCACCAGCAGAGACGGGAGAGGCAATCAGCCCCAGCATTTT.

In this sample, this clone turned up a few times. The chain couples TRBV27 to TRBJ1-2, with D uncertain. The CDR3 loop spans 13 amino acids. V lost 2 bases to trimming and J lost 4 bases, with 8 bases between them. The germline V gene has CDR1 MNHEY and CDR2 SMNVEV (reference sequence). The CDR3 DNA reads as TGTGCCAGCAGTTTAGGTGGCACCTATGGCTACACCTTC. The encoded protein is CASSLGGTYGYTF.